A single sample is the source of the 9 T cell receptor beta chains below, sequenced in a study of blood T cell repertoires in COVID-19. Measured with immunoSEQ multiplex PCR; TCRdb has only the in-frame clones, and not every one. Among 240,000 or so clones listed, approximately 80% were seen once. Sequenced: peripheral blood. The receptor set was obtained from an elderly woman with COVID-19, enrolled during active disease.

This chain connects TRBV27 to TRBJ1-2, with a possible D match to TRBD1 (5 bases). CDR3 size: 15 residues. The germline V gene has CDR1 MNHEY and CDR2 SMNVEV (reference sequence). The germline V and J ends were trimmed by 2 bases and 4 bases, with 14 bases remaining between them. The CDR3 DNA reads TGTGCCAGCAGTTTAAAACCGGCGGGGGGCTATGGCTACACCTTC. This encodes CASSLKPAGGYGYTF.

The chain recombines TRBV19 with TRBJ1-3; D is unresolved. CDR3 length equals 18 residues. Germline CDR1 is LNHDA and CDR2 is SQIVND (reference sequence). With 3 bases removed from V and 1 base from J, the gap between germline ends came to 19 bases. CDR3 bases: TGTGCCAGTAGTATCATTGTAGTCGGCGGAAAATCTGGAAACACCATATATTTT. Its translation: CASSIIVVGGKSGNTIYF.

This chain uses TRBV6-6 with TRBJ1-3; D is perhaps TRBD1 (5 bases). Germline CDR1 and CDR2: MNHNY and SVGAGI (reference sequence). This CDR3 spans 14 amino acids. The V end lost 5 bases, the J end lost 1 base, and 9 bases lay between the germline ends. CDR3 in DNA: TGTGCCAGCAGTGGGACTCAGTCTGGAAACACCATATATTTT. This codes for CASSGTQSGNTIYF.

The rearrangement joins TRBV11-3 to TRBJ2-1, with D maybe TRBD2 (5 bases). The germline gives CDR1 SGHNT, CDR2 YENEEA. This CDR3 is 14 amino acids long. V was pared by 3 bases and J by 5 bases, with 11 bases between. The CDR3 region is CASSLEAENNEQFF. The DNA for the CDR3 is TGTGCCAGCAGCTTGGAAGCGGAGAACAATGAGCAGTTCTTC.

V gene TRBV7-2 combines with J gene TRBJ1-1; D ambiguous. V lost 4 bases to trimming and J lost 2 bases, with 17 bases between them. CDR1 is SGHTA, CDR2 FQGNSA, per germline. This CDR3 region has 16 residues. In nucleotides, the CDR3 is TGTGCCAGCAGCTCGCAGTCCACAGTCATAAACACTGAAGCTTTCTTT. Translation gives CASSSQSTVINTEAFF.

The chain recombines TRBV28 with TRBJ2-1; 14 bases align to TRBD2. CDR1 and CDR2 from the germline V gene are MDHEN and SYDVKM. Trimming removed 3 bases from V and 1 base from J; junction bases left unmatched: 8. The CDR3 consists of 19 residues. CDR3 bases: TGTGCCAGCAGTTTCCCTGGGACTAGCGGGAGTTGGTCCTACAATGAGCAGTTCTTC. Its protein product is CASSFPGTSGSWSYNEQFF.

The CDR3 region is CSGGRGGREDTQYF. In DNA form, the CDR3 reads TGCAGCGGCGGACGCGGGGGGCGTGAAGATACGCAGTATTTT. The chain recombines TRBV29-1 with TRBJ2-3, with TRBD2 matching over 8 bases. The CDR3 spans 14 residues. Germline CDR1 SQVTM, CDR2 ANQGSEA. V was pared by 7 bases and J by 5 bases, with 11 bases of the junction left unmatched.

This sequence joins TRBV6-4 and TRBJ1-5; unclear D gene. The CDR3 extends over 13 amino acids. V was clipped by 6 bases and J by 6 bases, with 12 bases between them. In germline, CDR1 is MRHNA, CDR2 SNTAGT. CDR3 bases: TGTGCCAGCAGCGCGGGAGGAGGTCAGCCCCAGCATTTT. Amino acids: CASSAGGGQPQHF.

This sequence joins TRBV30 and TRBJ2-3, with a weak D call TRBD1 (6 bases). Between the trimmed V and J ends, which lost 2 bases and 4 bases, there was a span of 19 bases. CDR3 length equals 16 residues. Germline loops: CDR1 GTSNPN, CDR2 SVGIG (reference sequence). The CDR3 is CAWSWTEPGRADTQYF. The CDR3 DNA is TGTGCCTGGAGTTGGACAGAGCCAGGCCGGGCAGATACGCAGTATTTT. The full variable domain, with the rest looked up from reference TRBV30 and TRBJ2-3, is SQTIHQWPATLVQPVGSPLSLECTVEGTSNPNLYWYRQAAGRGLQLLFYSVGIGQISSEVPQNLSASRPQDRQFILSSKKLLLSDSGFYLCAWSWTEPGRADTQYFGPGTRLTVL.